Below, 8 T cell receptor beta chains from the same sample are listed, as sequenced in a study of blood T cell repertoires in COVID-19. Assay used: immunoSEQ multiplex PCR; TCRdb lists only in-frame clones, some missing. The profile covers some 130,000 clones, with more than 70% appearing a single time and around a tenth taken by the ten largest. The specimen sequenced was peripheral blood. All receptors derive from a man aged 45-65 years with acute or convalescent COVID-19.

The chain couples TRBV6-5 to TRBJ1-5; D is uncertain. Germline V gene data show CDR1 as MNHEY and CDR2 as SVGAGI. CDR3 length: 15 amino acids. Trimming removed 6 bases at V and 11 bases at J, with 23 bases between. The CDR3: CASRPDTSVARAQHF. The CDR3 nucleotides are TGTGCCAGCAGACCCGACACGTCAGTGGCACGAGCCCAGCATTTT.

This chain links TRBV7-3 with TRBJ2-7; TRBD1 is a possible D gene (5 bases). The CDR3 is made up of 13 amino acids. V was clipped by 0 bases and J by 4 bases, with 7 bases between them. Germline-derived CDR1 and CDR2 are SGHTA and FQGTGA. CDR3 loop: CASSLTAGYEQYF. For the CDR3, the DNA is TGTGCCAGCAGCTTAACCGCAGGGTACGAGCAGTACTTC.

A remark on this clone: This specimen includes other DNA sequences encoding the same CDR3. The chain couples TRBV5-1 to TRBJ1-1, with D possibly matching TRBD1 (5 bases). The germline V and J ends were trimmed by 0 bases and 0 bases, with 9 bases remaining between them. The CDR3 spans 15 residues. Germline V gives CDR1 SGHRS, CDR2 YFSETQ. CDR3 sequence: CASSLGQNMNTEAFF. In DNA form, the CDR3 reads TGCGCCAGCAGCTTGGGACAGAACATGAACACTGAAGCTTTCTTT.

The V call is TRBV27, the J call TRBJ1-6; TRBD1 is a possible D gene (5 bases). Germline V gives CDR1 MNHEY, CDR2 SMNVEV (reference sequence). This CDR3 comprises 13 residues. V lost 4 bases, J lost 7 bases, and 8 bases lay in between. CDR3 sequence reads: CASSYRGNSPLHF. In nucleotides, the CDR3 is TGTGCCAGCAGTTATCGGGGGAATTCACCCCTCCACTTT.

In its sample, this clone was seen once. V gene TRBV6-5 combines with J gene TRBJ1-2; 8 bases fit TRBD1. The CDR3 covers 13 residues. Germline loops: CDR1 MNHEY, CDR2 SVGAGI. V lost 5 bases, J lost 8 bases, and 7 bases stayed unmatched. CDR3 in amino acids: CASSPDRVVGYTF. The CDR3 DNA is TGTGCCAGCAGTCCGGACAGGGTGGTAGGCTACACCTTC.

Only one count was recorded for this clone. V is TRBV30 and J is TRBJ1-5; tentative D call: TRBD1 (6 bases). The germline V and J ends were trimmed by 4 bases and 6 bases, with 19 bases remaining between them. The CDR3 is made up of 15 amino acids. Germline V gene sequence: CDR1 GTSNPN, CDR2 SVGIG (reference sequence). The CDR3 bases are TGTGCCTGGATCCGAGAGGCAGGGGCGGGTCAGCCCCAGCATTTT. This gives the protein CAWIREAGAGQPQHF.

The chain combines TRBV28 with TRBJ1-1, with D perhaps matching TRBD1 (6 bases). CDR3 length: 15 residues. CDR1 and CDR2 from the germline V gene are MDHEN and SYDVKM. V lost 4 bases to trimming and J lost 0 bases, with 12 bases between them. Written as DNA, the CDR3 is TGTGCCAGCAGTTCCCGGGACACGATGAACACTGAAGCTTTCTTT. Amino acid sequence: CASSSRDTMNTEAFF.

This clone was counted a single time. The gene calls are TRBV27 and TRBJ1-2; no clear D. V gave up 3 bases and J gave up 8 bases, with 13 bases separating them. The CDR3 is made up of 13 amino acids. Germline V CDR1 and CDR2: MNHEY, SMNVEV (reference sequence). The CDR3 sequence is CASSLKVGSGYTF. The CDR3 region has the DNA TGTGCCAGCAGTTTGAAGGTCGGGAGCGGCTACACCTTC.